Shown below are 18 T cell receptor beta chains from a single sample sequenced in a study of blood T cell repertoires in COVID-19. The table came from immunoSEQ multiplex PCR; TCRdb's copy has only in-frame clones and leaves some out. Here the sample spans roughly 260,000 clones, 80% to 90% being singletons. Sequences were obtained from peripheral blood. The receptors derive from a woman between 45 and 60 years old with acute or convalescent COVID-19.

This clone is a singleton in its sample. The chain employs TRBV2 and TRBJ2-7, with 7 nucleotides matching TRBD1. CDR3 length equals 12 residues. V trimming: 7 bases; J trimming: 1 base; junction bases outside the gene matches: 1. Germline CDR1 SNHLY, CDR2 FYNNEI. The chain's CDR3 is CASKGQSYEQYF. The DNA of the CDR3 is TGTGCCAGCAAGGGACAGTCCTACGAGCAGTACTTC.

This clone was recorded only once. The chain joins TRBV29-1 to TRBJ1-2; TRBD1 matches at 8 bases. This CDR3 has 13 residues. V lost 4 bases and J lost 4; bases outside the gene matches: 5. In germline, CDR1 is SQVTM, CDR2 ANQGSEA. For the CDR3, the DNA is TGCAGCGTTGCGGGGCAGGGGGCCTATGGCTACACCTTC. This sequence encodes CSVAGQGAYGYTF.

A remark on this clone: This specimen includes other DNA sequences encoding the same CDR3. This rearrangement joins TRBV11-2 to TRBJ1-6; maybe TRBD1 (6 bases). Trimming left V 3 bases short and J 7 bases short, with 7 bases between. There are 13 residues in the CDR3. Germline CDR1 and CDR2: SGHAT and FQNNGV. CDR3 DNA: TGTGCCAGCAGCTTGACAGGCAATTCACCCCTCCACTTT. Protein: CASSLTGNSPLHF. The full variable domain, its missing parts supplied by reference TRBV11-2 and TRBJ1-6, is EAGVAQSPRYKIIEKRQSVAFWCNPISGHATLYWYQQILGQGPKLLIQFQNNGVVDDSQLPKDRFSAERLKGVDSTLKIQPAKLEDSAVYLCASSLTGNSPLHFGNGTRLTVT.

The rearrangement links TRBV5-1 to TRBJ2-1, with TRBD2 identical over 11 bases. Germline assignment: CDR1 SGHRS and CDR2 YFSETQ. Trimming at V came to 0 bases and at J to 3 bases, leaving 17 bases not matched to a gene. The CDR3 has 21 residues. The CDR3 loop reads CASSLALAGGQPIRDYNEQFF. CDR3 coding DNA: TGCGCCAGCAGCTTGGCCCTAGCGGGAGGCCAACCTATCCGGGACTACAATGAGCAGTTCTTC.

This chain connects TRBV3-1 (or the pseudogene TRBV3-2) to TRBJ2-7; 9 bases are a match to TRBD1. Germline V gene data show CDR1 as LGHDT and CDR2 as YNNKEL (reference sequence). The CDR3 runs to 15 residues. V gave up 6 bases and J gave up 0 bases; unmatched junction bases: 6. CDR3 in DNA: TGTGCCAGCAGGTCCGGGACAGGGATCTCCTACGAGCAGTACTTC. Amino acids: CASRSGTGISYEQYF.

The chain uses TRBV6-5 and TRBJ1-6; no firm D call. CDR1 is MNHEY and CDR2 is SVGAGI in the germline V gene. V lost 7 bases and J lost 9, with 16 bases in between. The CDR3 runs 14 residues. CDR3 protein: CASKKGGESSPLHF. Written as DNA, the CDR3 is TGTGCCAGCAAGAAAGGCGGGGAGAGTTCACCCCTCCACTTT.

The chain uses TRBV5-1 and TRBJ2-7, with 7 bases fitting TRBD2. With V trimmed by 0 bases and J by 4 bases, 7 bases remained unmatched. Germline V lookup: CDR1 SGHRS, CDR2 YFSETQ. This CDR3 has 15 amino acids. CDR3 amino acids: CASSLGGGSGYEQYF. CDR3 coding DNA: TGCGCCAGCAGCTTGGGCGGAGGTAGCGGGTACGAGCAGTACTTC.

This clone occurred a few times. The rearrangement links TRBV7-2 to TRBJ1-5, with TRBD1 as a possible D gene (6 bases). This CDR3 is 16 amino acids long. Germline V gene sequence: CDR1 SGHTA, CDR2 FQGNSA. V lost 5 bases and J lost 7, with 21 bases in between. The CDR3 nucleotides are TGTGCCAGCAGCCCTCTTGCGGGGGGCGATGACCAGCCCCAGCATTTT. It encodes CASSPLAGGDDQPQHF.

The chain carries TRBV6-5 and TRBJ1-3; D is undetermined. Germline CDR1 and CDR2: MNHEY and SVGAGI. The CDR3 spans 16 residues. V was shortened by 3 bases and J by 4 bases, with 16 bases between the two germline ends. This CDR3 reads CASSYGLGFSGNTIYF. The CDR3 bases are TGTGCCAGCAGTTATGGGCTGGGTTTCTCCGGAAACACCATATATTTT.

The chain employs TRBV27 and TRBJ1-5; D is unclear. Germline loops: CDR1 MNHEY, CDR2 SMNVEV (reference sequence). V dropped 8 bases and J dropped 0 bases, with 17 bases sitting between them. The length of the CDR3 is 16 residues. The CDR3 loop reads CASSKEAGNSNQPQHF. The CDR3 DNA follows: TGTGCCAGCTCCAAAGAAGCCGGTAATAGCAATCAGCCCCAGCATTTT.

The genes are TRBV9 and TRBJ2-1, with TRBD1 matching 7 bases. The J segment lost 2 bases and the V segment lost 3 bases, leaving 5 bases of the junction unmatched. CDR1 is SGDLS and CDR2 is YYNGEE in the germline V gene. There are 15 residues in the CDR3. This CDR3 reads CASSDRQGAYNEQFF. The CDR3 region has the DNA TGTGCCAGCAGCGATAGACAGGGAGCCTACAATGAGCAGTTCTTC.

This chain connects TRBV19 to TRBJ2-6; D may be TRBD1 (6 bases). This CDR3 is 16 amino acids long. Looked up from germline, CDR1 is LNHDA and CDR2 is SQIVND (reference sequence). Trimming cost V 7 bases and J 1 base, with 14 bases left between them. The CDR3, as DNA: TGTGCCAGTAAGGGGACACACGATTCTGGGGCCAACGTCCTGACTTTC. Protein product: CASKGTHDSGANVLTF.

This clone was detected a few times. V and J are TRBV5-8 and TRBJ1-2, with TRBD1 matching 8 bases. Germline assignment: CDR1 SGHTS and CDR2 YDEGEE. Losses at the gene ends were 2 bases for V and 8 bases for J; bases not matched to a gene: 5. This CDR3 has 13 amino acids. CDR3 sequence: CASSFDRGEGYTF. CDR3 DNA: TGTGCCAGCAGCTTCGACAGGGGCGAGGGCTACACCTTC. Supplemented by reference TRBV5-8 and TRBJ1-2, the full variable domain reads EAGVTQSPTHLIKTRGQQATLRCSPISGHTSVYWYQQALGLGLQFLLWYDEGEERNRGNFPPRFSGRQFPNYSSELNVNALELEDSALYLCASSFDRGEGYTFGSGTRLTVV.

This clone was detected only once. CDR3 nucleotides: TGTGCCAGCAGCACAGGGAGTGGGTCACCCCTCCACTTT. This translates into CASSTGSGSPLHF. This rearrangement joins TRBV28 to TRBJ1-6, with TRBD1 as a possible D gene (6 bases). V was clipped by 6 bases and J by 10 bases, with 13 bases between them. This CDR3 contains 13 residues. CDR1 and CDR2 from the germline V gene are MDHEN and SYDVKM. Drawing the rest from reference TRBV28 and TRBJ1-6, the complete variable domain is DVKVTQSSRYLVKRTGEKVFLECVQDMDHENMFWYRQDPGLGLRLIYFSYDVKMKEKGDIPEGYSVSREKKERFSLILESASTNQTSMYLCASSTGSGSPLHFGNGTRLTVT.

The CDR3 reads CASSELSGIGTDTQYF. For the CDR3, the DNA is TGCGCCAGCAGCGAACTATCAGGGATTGGTACAGATACGCAGTATTTT. The rearrangement joins TRBV5-1 to TRBJ2-3; D possibly corresponds to TRBD1 (5 bases). CDR1 is SGHRS, CDR2 YFSETQ, per germline. Trimming pared 4 bases from V and 3 bases from J, leaving 18 bases between. This CDR3 contains 16 residues.

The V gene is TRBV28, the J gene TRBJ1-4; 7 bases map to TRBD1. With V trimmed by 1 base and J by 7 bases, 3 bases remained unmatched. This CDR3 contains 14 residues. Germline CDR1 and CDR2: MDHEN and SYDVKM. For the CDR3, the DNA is TGTGCCAGCAGTTTATCCGGGACAGCTGAAAAACTGTTTTTT. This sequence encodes CASSLSGTAEKLFF.

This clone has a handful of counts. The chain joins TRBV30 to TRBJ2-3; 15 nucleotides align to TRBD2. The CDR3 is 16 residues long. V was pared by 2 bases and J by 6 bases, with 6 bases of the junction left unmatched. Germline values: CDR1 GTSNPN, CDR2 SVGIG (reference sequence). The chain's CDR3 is CAWSPGLAGGGDTQYF. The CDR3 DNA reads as TGTGCCTGGAGTCCCGGACTAGCGGGAGGGGGGGATACGCAGTATTTT.

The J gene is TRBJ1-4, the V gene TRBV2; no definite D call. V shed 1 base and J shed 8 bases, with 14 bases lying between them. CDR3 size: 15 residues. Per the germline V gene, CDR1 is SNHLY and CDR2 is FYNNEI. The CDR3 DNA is TGTGCCAGCAGTGAAGGAGGGAACCCGCGGGAAAAACTGTTTTTT. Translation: CASSEGGNPREKLFF.